This T cell receptor beta chain originates from a study of post-analysis software for immune sequencing data. Study at large: Relapsing-remitting, secondary progressive and progressive-relapsing forms made up the multiple sclerosis disease courses.

Germline lookup yields CDR1 LGHNA and CDR2 YSLEER. The CDR3 has 14 amino acids. Study-level points and caveats: Controls showed significantly higher normalized Chao1 diversity than did multiple sclerosis patients. Several TRBV segments (TRBV5-6, TRBV5-1 and TRBV20-1 among them) occurred more frequently in patients than in controls. Under F measure analysis, samples from one preparation batch co-clustered strongly.

This clonotype turned up a few times. Its antigen is unidentified. Prepared TCR beta cDNA libraries contained unique molecular identifiers. Each sample of roughly 0.9 to 11 million input T cells yielded about 500,000 cDNA molecules, so each molecule approximated one T cell. TCRdb analysed the PCR reads with MiXCR anew, one entry per CDR3 protein. The sample contains fewer than 850,000 distinct CDR3 sequences, under 60% of which appear only once. The V and J genes are TRBV4-3 and TRBJ2-5; D remains unclear. The DNA end is a closer match to TRBJ2-7, so the J assignment may be wrong. The TCR originated in a girl aged 10 to 17 with multiple sclerosis. Sample: blood. The CDR3 loop is CASSPRLTWGEQYF. In DNA form, the CDR3 reads TGCGCCAGCAGCCCAAGGCTAACCTGGGGCGAGCAGTACTTC.